These 10 T cell receptor beta chains were all obtained from the same sample, sequenced in a study of long-term antiretroviral therapy in people with HIV. Survey-level immunoSEQ v3.0 assays were run. Only in-frame clones appear in the TCRdb table, and some are missing; sequencing was by immunoSEQ multiplex PCR. The sample lists about 25,000 clones, about four fifths occurring once. This specimen was unsorted PBMCs, taken 0.7 years before starting antiretroviral therapy. These receptor sequences come from a man in his thirties or forties with HIV.

This chain connects TRBV28 to TRBJ1-2; 12 nucleotides match TRBD1. The CDR3 contains 13 residues. V shed 8 bases and J 8 bases; nucleotides not matched to a gene: 6. The germline V gene encodes CDR1 MDHEN and CDR2 SYDVKM. The CDR3 DNA follows: TGTGCCAGCGTGGGACAGGGGGCGCGCGGCTACACCTTC. Translating gives CASVGQGARGYTF.

In nucleotides, the CDR3 is TGTGCCAGCGGACCAAGGACTGAAAAACTGTTTTTT. Translated: CASGPRTEKLFF. The V call is TRBV6-6, the J call TRBJ1-4; D remains unclear. This CDR3 contains 12 residues. Germline V gives CDR1 MNHNY, CDR2 SVGAGI (reference sequence). The germline V and J ends were trimmed by 8 bases and 7 bases, with 11 bases remaining between them.

This clone was counted a few times. The chain has TRBV6-5 and TRBJ1-4; D not resolved. With 4 bases removed from V and 0 bases from J, the gap between germline ends came to 9 bases. This CDR3 has 15 residues. CDR1 and CDR2 (germline): MNHEY, SVGAGI. In DNA form, the CDR3 reads TGTGCCAGCAGTTGGAGCGCAGCAACTAATGAAAAACTGTTTTTT. Its translation is CASSWSAATNEKLFF.

The V gene is TRBV19, the J gene TRBJ2-7; 8 positions match TRBD1. The V and J ends lost 6 bases and 0 bases, in that order; junction bases with no gene match: 13. The germline gives CDR1 LNHDA, CDR2 SQIVND (reference sequence). The CDR3 runs 17 residues. The CDR3 region is CASSRYGQGAVSYEQYF. For the CDR3, the DNA is TGTGCCAGTAGCAGATACGGTCAGGGGGCGGTCTCCTACGAGCAGTACTTC.

The rearrangement joins TRBV5-1 to TRBJ2-3; D not certain. The germline gives CDR1 SGHRS, CDR2 YFSETQ. Trimming took off 0 bases at V and 7 bases at J, with 9 bases between the two ends. The length of the CDR3 is 13 residues. The DNA for the CDR3 is TGCGCCAGCAGCTTGGACTCCACCTATACGCAGTATTTT. Protein product: CASSLDSTYTQYF.

V gene TRBV7-3 combines with J gene TRBJ2-5; a possible D gene is TRBD2 (6 bases). The V gene lost 1 base and the J gene lost 3 bases, with 12 bases spanning the gap. The CDR3 extends over 15 amino acids. Germline lookup yields CDR1 SGHTA and CDR2 FQGTGA. CDR3 sequence: CASSLIGGVKETQYF. The CDR3 DNA is TGTGCCAGCAGCTTAATAGGAGGGGTGAAAGAGACCCAGTACTTC.

The chain carries TRBV9 and TRBJ2-3; TRBD2 might be the D (6 bases). Looked up from germline, CDR1 is SGDLS and CDR2 is YYNGEE. The CDR3 has 16 amino acids. Trimming took 0 bases from V and 1 from J, leaving 12 bases between them. The CDR3 protein is CASSVDAEGGTDTQYF. The CDR3 DNA follows: TGTGCCAGCAGCGTAGATGCGGAGGGAGGCACAGATACGCAGTATTTT.

The chain employs TRBV11-3 and TRBJ1-6, with a weak D call TRBD1 (5 bases). CDR1 SGHNT and CDR2 YENEEA come from the germline V gene. V gave up 4 bases and J gave up 6 bases, with 7 bases separating them. The CDR3 length is 13 residues. This CDR3 reads CASSWGINSPLHF. CDR3 nucleotides: TGTGCCAGCAGCTGGGGGATTAATTCACCCCTCCACTTT.

The chain has TRBV2 and TRBJ1-1, with 7 bases fitting TRBD1. The V segment lost 6 bases and the J segment 10 bases; nucleotides outside the gene matches: 8. The CDR3 covers 12 residues. Germline V lookup: CDR1 SNHLY, CDR2 FYNNEI. CDR3 coding DNA: TGTGCCAGCAGCCAGACAGGGCTTGGAGCTTTCTTT. Encoded protein: CASSQTGLGAFF. The whole variable domain, remainder taken from reference TRBV2 and TRBJ1-1, is EPEVTQTPSHQVTQMGQEVILRCVPISNHLYFYWYRQILGQKVEFLVSFYNNEISEKSEIFDDQFSVERPDGSNFTLKIRSTKLEDSAMYFCASSQTGLGAFFGQGTRLTVV.

V usage is TRBV10-1 and J usage is TRBJ1-5; D unresolved. The CDR3 length is 11 residues. Germline lookup yields CDR1 WNHNN and CDR2 SYGVQD (reference sequence). V gave up 7 bases and J gave up 3 bases, with 4 bases separating them. CDR3 sequence: CASTLNQPQHF. DNA for the CDR3: TGCGCCAGCACACTCAATCAGCCCCAGCATTTT.